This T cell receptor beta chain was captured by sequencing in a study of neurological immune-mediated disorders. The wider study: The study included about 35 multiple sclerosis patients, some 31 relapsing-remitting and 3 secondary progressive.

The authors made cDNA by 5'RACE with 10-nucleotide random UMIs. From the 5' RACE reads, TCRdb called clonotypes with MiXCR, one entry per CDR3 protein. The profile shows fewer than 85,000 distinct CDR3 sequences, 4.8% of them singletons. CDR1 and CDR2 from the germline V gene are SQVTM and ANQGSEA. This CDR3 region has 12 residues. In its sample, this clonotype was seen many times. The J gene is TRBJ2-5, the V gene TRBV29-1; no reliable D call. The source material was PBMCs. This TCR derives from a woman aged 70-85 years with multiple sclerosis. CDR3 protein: CSVAASQETQYF. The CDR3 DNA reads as TGCAGTGTAGCTGCGTCTCAAGAGACCCAGTACTTC.